This passage covers 31 T cell receptor beta chains from one sample sequenced in a study of blood T cell repertoires in COVID-19. Here immunoSEQ multiplex PCR was the method, and the copy in TCRdb shows in-frame clones only, minus some. The table lists about 310,000 clones, approximately 88% of them singletons, with about 9.8% in the top ten. The sequencing sample was made of PBMCs or T cells enriched from blood (not recorded which). Receptor source: a woman between 18 and 29 years old who had recovered from COVID-19.

The chain uses TRBV28 and TRBJ2-5; 12 bases fit TRBD2. The V segment lost 8 bases and the J segment 5 bases; nucleotides outside the gene matches: 6. The CDR3 loop spans 14 amino acids. Germline CDR1 is MDHEN and CDR2 is SYDVKM. The CDR3 sequence: CASRLAGVEETQYF. The CDR3 DNA sequence: TGTGCCAGCCGACTAGCGGGAGTAGAGGAGACCCAGTACTTC.

The gene calls are TRBV25-1 and TRBJ1-3; 7 nucleotides align to TRBD1. CDR1 is MGHDK and CDR2 is SYGVNS in the germline V gene. The CDR3 covers 16 residues. V was pared by 3 bases and J by 0 bases, with 5 bases of the junction left unmatched. Written as DNA, the CDR3 is TGTGCCAGCAGTGACCTGGGACAGTCCTCTGGAAACACCATATATTTT. It yields the protein CASSDLGQSSGNTIYF.

V is TRBV19 and J is TRBJ1-5; D gene unclear. This CDR3 is built from 12 residues. V was cut by 1 base and J by 6 bases, with 4 bases left in between. Per the germline V gene, CDR1 is LNHDA and CDR2 is SQIVND (reference sequence). As DNA, the CDR3 is TGTGCCAGTAGTATAGGGAGTCAGCCCCAGCATTTT. Translated, it gives CASSIGSQPQHF.

The J gene is TRBJ2-3, the V gene TRBV28, with 9 bases aligning to TRBD2. The germline V gene has CDR1 MDHEN and CDR2 SYDVKM. V lost 11 bases and J lost 3; bases outside the gene matches: 6. The length of the CDR3 is 13 residues. Here the CDR3 reads CALSGGLTDTQYF. CDR3 bases: TGTGCCCTGAGCGGGGGGCTGACAGATACGCAGTATTTT.

This sequence joins TRBV5-1 and TRBJ2-5; 12 nucleotides line up with TRBD2. Trimming cost V 2 bases and J 2 bases; bases outside gene matches: 1. This CDR3 spans 15 amino acids. Germline V gives CDR1 SGHRS, CDR2 YFSETQ. The CDR3 protein is CASSFLAGGQETQYF. CDR3 sequence (DNA): TGCGCCAGCAGCTTTCTAGCGGGGGGGCAAGAGACCCAGTACTTC.

This chain uses TRBV6-6 with TRBJ1-2; TRBD1 is a possible D gene (5 bases). Per germline, CDR1 MNHNY and CDR2 SVGAGI (reference sequence). Trimming left V 7 bases short and J 5 bases short, with 11 bases between. This CDR3 comprises 12 residues. The CDR3 region is CASNDRSYGYTF. For the CDR3, the DNA is TGTGCCAGCAACGACAGATCGTATGGCTACACCTTC.

This sequence joins TRBV28 and TRBJ2-5; tentative D call: TRBD1 (6 bases). The CDR3 totals 13 residues. Germline loops: CDR1 MDHEN, CDR2 SYDVKM. V was clipped by 5 bases and J by 2 bases, with 9 bases between them. CDR3 coding DNA: TGTGCCAGCAGTCTGGACAGTCAAGAGACCCAGTACTTC. It translates to CASSLDSQETQYF.

The chain links TRBV4-1 to TRBJ2-3, with a weak D call TRBD2 (5 bases). The germline V gene has CDR1 MGHRA and CDR2 YSYEKL. The CDR3 is 14 residues long. The V gene lost 5 bases and the J gene lost 4 bases, with 13 bases spanning the gap. In nucleotides, the CDR3 is TGCGCCAGCAGCGATGTGAGGAGGTCAGATACGCAGTATTTT. Its protein is CASSDVRRSDTQYF.

The table lists this clone with a few counts. This chain uses TRBV7-2 with TRBJ1-2, with 9 positions matching TRBD1. Looked up from germline, CDR1 is SGHTA and CDR2 is FQGNSA. This CDR3 comprises 14 residues. V dropped 4 bases and J dropped 4; count of bases not matched to a gene: 4. The CDR3 region has the DNA TGTGCCAGCAGCTCTCCGACAGGGGGCTATGGCTACACCTTC. Translated: CASSSPTGGYGYTF.

The chain is built from TRBV9 and TRBJ1-4, with a weak D call TRBD1 (6 bases). CDR1 is SGDLS and CDR2 is YYNGEE in the germline V gene. The CDR3 runs 18 residues. Trimming left V 4 bases short and J 2 bases short, with 21 bases between. The CDR3 nucleotides read TGTGCCAGCAGCACCACCGGCGGGGGCGTTTCGACTAATGAAAAACTGTTTTTT. This codes for CASSTTGGGVSTNEKLFF.

The chain carries TRBV9 and TRBJ2-1, with 11 bases lining up with TRBD1. The CDR3 has 16 amino acids. Looked up from germline, CDR1 is SGDLS and CDR2 is YYNGEE. The V and J ends lost 0 bases and 3 bases, in that order; junction bases with no gene match: 2. CDR3 sequence (DNA): TGTGCCAGCAGCGTAGATGGGACAGGGGGCTACAATGAGCAGTTCTTC. Translated: CASSVDGTGGYNEQFF. Complete variable domain (other parts from reference TRBV9 and TRBJ2-1): DSGVTQTPKHLITATGQRVTLRCSPRSGDLSVYWYQQSLDQGLQFLIQYYNGEERAKGNILERFSAQQFPDLHSELNLSSLELGDSALYFCASSVDGTGGYNEQFFGPGTRLTVL.

The count of this clone is one. V usage is TRBV2 and J usage is TRBJ2-7; D gene uncertain. The CDR3 runs to 10 residues. Germline lookup yields CDR1 SNHLY and CDR2 FYNNEI. Trimming left V 8 bases short and J 6 bases short, with 8 bases between. CDR3 region: CASWRAEQYF. CDR3 nucleotides: TGTGCCAGCTGGAGAGCCGAGCAGTACTTC.

CDR3 in amino acids: CASSIWLRVAGNTEAFF. The CDR3 DNA is TGTGCCAGTAGTATATGGTTGCGAGTGGCAGGGAACACTGAAGCTTTCTTT. This sequence joins TRBV19 and TRBJ1-1; unclear D gene. V dropped 2 bases and J dropped 1 base, with 17 bases sitting between them. The CDR3 runs to 17 residues. Germline CDR1 reads LNHDA; CDR2 reads SQIVND (reference sequence).

The rearrangement links TRBV6-5 to TRBJ2-7; 13 positions match TRBD2. The V gene's germline CDR1 is MNHEY and CDR2 SVGAGI. Trimming removed 4 bases from V and 6 bases from J; junction bases left unmatched: 6. The CDR3 totals 15 residues. DNA for the CDR3: TGTGCCAGCAGTTTTACTAGCGGGAGGGCCTTCGAGCAGTACTTC. It yields the protein CASSFTSGRAFEQYF.

The genes are TRBV10-3 and TRBJ2-5, with TRBD2 as a possible D gene (6 bases). Germline V gene sequence: CDR1 ENHRY, CDR2 SYGVKD. CDR3 length: 14 amino acids. The ends were cut back, 3 bases at V and 5 bases at J, with 13 bases in the middle. CDR3 sequence (DNA): TGTGCCATCAGTGACGAGGGGAGGTGGGAGACCCAGTACTTC. Translation gives CAISDEGRWETQYF.

About this clone: The germline gene is not matched at one end of the junction; a read error may be the cause. V gene TRBV15 combines with J gene TRBJ1-1; no clear D gene. Per germline, CDR1 LNHNV and CDR2 YYDKDF (reference sequence). This CDR3 comprises 11 residues. Written as DNA, the CDR3 is TGCGTAGCACGGGGAGAAACTGAAGCTTTCTTT. This sequence encodes CVARGETEAFF.

The gene calls are TRBV10-3 and TRBJ2-6; D is perhaps TRBD2 (6 bases). The germline V gene encodes CDR1 ENHRY and CDR2 SYGVKD. Trimming pared 8 bases from V and 1 base from J, leaving 21 bases between. The CDR3 loop spans 18 amino acids. CDR3 region: CAIGTEALTQSGANVLTF. CDR3 coding DNA: TGTGCCATCGGGACTGAGGCGCTCACTCAATCTGGGGCCAACGTCCTGACTTTC.

This rearrangement joins TRBV7-3 to TRBJ2-1, with 10 nucleotides matching TRBD1. The CDR3 covers 15 residues. Germline CDR1 is SGHTA and CDR2 is FQGTGA. V dropped 5 bases and J dropped 4; count of bases not matched to a gene: 5. The CDR3 DNA follows: TGTGCCAGCAGCGAGGACAGGGGGACGTACAATGAGCAGTTCTTC. Amino acids: CASSEDRGTYNEQFF.

This clone was seen only once. The gene calls are TRBV7-3 and TRBJ2-7; 8 nucleotides align to TRBD1. Germline V lookup: CDR1 SGHTA, CDR2 FQGTGA. The CDR3 extends over 14 amino acids. V gave up 5 bases and J gave up 4 bases; unmatched junction bases: 7. The CDR3 DNA follows: TGTGCCAGCAGCCCCGGGACAGGCAATTACGAGCAGTACTTC. Residues: CASSPGTGNYEQYF.

This clone was picked up one time. V and J are TRBV29-1 and TRBJ2-1, with 8 positions matching TRBD2. Germline CDR1 is SQVTM and CDR2 is ANQGSEA. J gave up 2 bases and V 8 bases, and 5 bases lay outside the gene matches. The CDR3 spans 13 residues. In nucleotides, the CDR3 is TGCAGCTTTCTAGCGGGCACCTACAATGAGCAGTTCTTC. Amino acid sequence: CSFLAGTYNEQFF.

V usage is TRBV4-1 and J usage is TRBJ1-2; 9 bases are a match to TRBD1. This CDR3 has 16 residues. J lost 5 bases, V lost 1 base, and 8 bases had no gene match. CDR1 MGHRA and CDR2 YSYEKL come from the germline V gene. CDR3 sequence reads: CASSQVGQGGFYGYTF. The CDR3 nucleotides are TGCGCCAGCAGCCAAGTGGGACAGGGAGGGTTTTATGGCTACACCTTC.

In its sample, this clone was seen once. V and J are TRBV4-1 and TRBJ2-5, with 8 positions matching TRBD2. This CDR3 is 15 amino acids long. J was trimmed by 1 base and V by 4 bases; bases with no gene match: 5. The V gene's germline CDR1 is MGHRA and CDR2 YSYEKL. The chain's CDR3 is CASSPGREGQETQYF. The CDR3 DNA sequence: TGCGCCAGCAGCCCCGGGAGGGAGGGCCAAGAGACCCAGTACTTC.

The chain is built from TRBV27 and TRBJ1-2; 9 bases map to TRBD1. Trimming at V came to 5 bases and at J to 7 bases, leaving 5 bases not matched to a gene. Looked up from germline, CDR1 is MNHEY and CDR2 is SMNVEV (reference sequence). The CDR3 consists of 13 residues. CDR3 residues: CASSPTGGGGYTF. The CDR3 region has the DNA TGTGCCAGCAGTCCGACAGGGGGAGGTGGCTACACCTTC.

V usage is TRBV2 and J usage is TRBJ2-7; D gene uncertain. V was pared by 8 bases and J by 2 bases, with 13 bases between. This CDR3 region has 13 residues. Germline CDR1 reads SNHLY; CDR2 reads FYNNEI. Here the CDR3 DNA reads TGTGCCAGCGAATCCCGGGTGGCCTACGAGCAGTACTTC. Protein sequence: CASESRVAYEQYF.

This chain links TRBV28 with TRBJ1-2; D uncertain. From germline, CDR1 is MDHEN and CDR2 SYDVKM. With 5 bases removed from V and 8 bases from J, the gap between germline ends came to 15 bases. The CDR3 is made up of 13 amino acids. The CDR3 protein is CASSPPRGHGYTF. The DNA for the CDR3 is TGTGCCAGCAGTCCGCCGAGAGGCCACGGCTACACCTTC.

This clone was counted once. The rearrangement joins TRBV2 to TRBJ1-5; D possibly corresponds to TRBD1 (5 bases). The CDR3 runs to 14 residues. Germline V gives CDR1 SNHLY, CDR2 FYNNEI. V shed 4 bases and J shed 7 bases, with 14 bases lying between them. For the CDR3, the DNA is TGTGCCAGCAGTGGGACACCGGGTGGACAGCCCCAGCATTTT. Its translation is CASSGTPGGQPQHF.

This clone was counted a few times. This sequence joins TRBV28 and TRBJ1-4; weak D call: TRBD1 (5 bases). The V gene lost 3 bases and the J gene lost 6 bases, with 11 bases spanning the gap. This CDR3 spans 14 amino acids. The germline V gene encodes CDR1 MDHEN and CDR2 SYDVKM. The CDR3 region is CASSFSLGDEKLFF. CDR3 DNA: TGTGCCAGCAGTTTTTCCCTAGGGGATGAAAAACTGTTTTTT. Full variable domain (missing parts from reference TRBV28 and TRBJ1-4): DVKVTQSSRYLVKRTGEKVFLECVQDMDHENMFWYRQDPGLGLRLIYFSYDVKMKEKGDIPEGYSVSREKKERFSLILESASTNQTSMYLCASSFSLGDEKLFFGSGTQLSVL.

This chain connects TRBV25-1 to TRBJ2-3; D is perhaps TRBD2 (8 bases). The germline V and J ends were trimmed by 6 bases and 5 bases, with 18 bases remaining between them. This CDR3 contains 15 residues. CDR1 is MGHDK and CDR2 is SYGVNS in the germline V gene. CDR3 DNA sequence: TGTGCCAGCAGCCCGGGAGGGGGCCATCTAGATACGCAGTATTTT. Translation gives CASSPGGGHLDTQYF.

This clone was seen a few times. This rearrangement joins TRBV25-1 to TRBJ1-3; no firm D call. This CDR3 is 14 amino acids long. V lost 2 bases to trimming and J lost 0 bases, with 5 bases between them. The germline V gene has CDR1 MGHDK and CDR2 SYGVNS. The CDR3 sequence: CASSEGSSGNTIYF. The CDR3 coding sequence is TGTGCCAGCAGTGAAGGTAGCTCTGGAAACACCATATATTTT. Full variable domain (missing parts from reference TRBV25-1 and TRBJ1-3): EADIYQTPRYLVIGTGKKITLECSQTMGHDKMYWYQQDPGMELHLIHYSYGVNSTEKGDLSSESTVSRIRTEHFPLTLESARPSHTSQYLCASSEGSSGNTIYFGEGSWLTVV.

V usage is TRBV18 and J usage is TRBJ2-7; maybe TRBD2 (6 bases). CDR1 is KGHSH and CDR2 is LQKENI in the germline V gene. The V end lost 10 bases, the J end lost 2 bases, and 15 bases lay between the germline ends. CDR3 length equals 13 residues. CDR3 loop: CATAWGEAYEQYF. DNA of the CDR3: TGTGCCACTGCTTGGGGGGAAGCCTACGAGCAGTACTTC.

V is TRBV11-2 and J is TRBJ2-3; D is unresolved. Trimming stripped 3 bases from V and 3 bases from J, with 4 bases between. CDR1 and CDR2 (germline): SGHAT, FQNNGV. This CDR3 comprises 12 residues. The CDR3 protein is CASSFRTDTQYF. The DNA of the CDR3 is TGTGCCAGCAGCTTCAGGACAGATACGCAGTATTTT.